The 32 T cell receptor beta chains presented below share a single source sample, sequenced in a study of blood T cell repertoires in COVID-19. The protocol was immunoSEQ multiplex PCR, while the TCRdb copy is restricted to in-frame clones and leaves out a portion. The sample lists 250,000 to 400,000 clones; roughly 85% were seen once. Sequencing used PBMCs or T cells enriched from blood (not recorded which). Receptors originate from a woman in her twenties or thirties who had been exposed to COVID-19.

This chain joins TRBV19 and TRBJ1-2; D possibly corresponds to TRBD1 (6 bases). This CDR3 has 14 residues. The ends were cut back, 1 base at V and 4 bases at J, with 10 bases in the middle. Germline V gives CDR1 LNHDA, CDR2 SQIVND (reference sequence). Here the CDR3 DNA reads TGTGCCAGTAGTATAGGGGGGGGCACCTATGGCTACACCTTC. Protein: CASSIGGGTYGYTF.

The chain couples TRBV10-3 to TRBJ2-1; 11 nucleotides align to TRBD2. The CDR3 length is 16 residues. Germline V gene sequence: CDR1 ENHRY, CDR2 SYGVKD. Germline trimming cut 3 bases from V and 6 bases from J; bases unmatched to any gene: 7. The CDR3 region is CAISERILAGANEQFF. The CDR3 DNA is TGTGCCATCAGTGAACGTATACTAGCGGGAGCCAATGAGCAGTTCTTC.

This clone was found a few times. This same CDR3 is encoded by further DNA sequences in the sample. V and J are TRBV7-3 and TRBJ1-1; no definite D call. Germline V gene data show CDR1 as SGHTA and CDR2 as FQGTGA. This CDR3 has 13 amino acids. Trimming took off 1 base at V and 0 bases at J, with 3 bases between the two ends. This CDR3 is CASSLSMNTEAFF. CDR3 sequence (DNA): TGTGCCAGCAGCTTAAGTATGAACACTGAAGCTTTCTTT.

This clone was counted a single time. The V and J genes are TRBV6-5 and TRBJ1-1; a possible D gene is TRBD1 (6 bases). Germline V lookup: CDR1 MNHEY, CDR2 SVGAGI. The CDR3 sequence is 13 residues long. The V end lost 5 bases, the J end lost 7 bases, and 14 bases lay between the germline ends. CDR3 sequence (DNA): TGTGCCAGCAGTCTTCGGGGGGCAGGTGAAGCTTTCTTT. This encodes CASSLRGAGEAFF.

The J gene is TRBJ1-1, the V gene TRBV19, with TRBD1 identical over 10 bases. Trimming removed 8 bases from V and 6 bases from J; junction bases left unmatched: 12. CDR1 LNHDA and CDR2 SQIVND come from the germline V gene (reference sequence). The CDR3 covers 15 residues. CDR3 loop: CASRGPGQGRSEAFF. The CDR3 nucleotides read TGTGCCAGTCGGGGGCCGGGACAGGGGAGGTCTGAAGCTTTCTTT.

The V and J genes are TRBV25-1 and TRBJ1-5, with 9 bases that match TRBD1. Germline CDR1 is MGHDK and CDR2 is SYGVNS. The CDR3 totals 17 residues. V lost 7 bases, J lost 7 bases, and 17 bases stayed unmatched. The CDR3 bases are TGTGCCAGCAAAGTCTTTTTGCAGGACAGGGGTCCCCAGCCCCAGCATTTT. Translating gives CASKVFLQDRGPQPQHF.

CDR3 sequence (DNA): TGTGCCAGCATCCGAACAGGAAGGGAGCAGTACTTC. Its protein product is CASIRTGREQYF. The J gene is TRBJ2-7, the V gene TRBV6-5; the D gene is possibly TRBD1 (5 bases). Germline V gene sequence: CDR1 MNHEY, CDR2 SVGAGI. Trimming removed 7 bases from V and 7 bases from J, with 14 bases in between. The CDR3 spans 12 residues.

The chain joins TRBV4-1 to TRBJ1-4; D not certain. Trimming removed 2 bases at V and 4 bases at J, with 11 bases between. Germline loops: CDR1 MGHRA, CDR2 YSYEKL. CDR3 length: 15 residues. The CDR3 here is CASSQLGVGNEKLFF. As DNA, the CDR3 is TGCGCCAGCAGCCAACTCGGGGTCGGTAATGAAAAACTGTTTTTT.

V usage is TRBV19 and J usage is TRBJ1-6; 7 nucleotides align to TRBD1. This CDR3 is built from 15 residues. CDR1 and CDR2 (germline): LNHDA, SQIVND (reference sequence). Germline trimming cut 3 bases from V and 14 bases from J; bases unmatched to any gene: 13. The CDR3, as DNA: TGTGCCAGTAGTATCCCGGGACAGAGGCCTAGGGCCCTCCACTTT. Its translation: CASSIPGQRPRALHF.

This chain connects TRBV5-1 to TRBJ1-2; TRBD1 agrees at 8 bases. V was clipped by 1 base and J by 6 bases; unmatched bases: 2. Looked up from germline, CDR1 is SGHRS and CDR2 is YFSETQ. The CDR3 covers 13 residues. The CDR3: CASSLPGGNGYTF. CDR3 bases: TGCGCCAGCAGCTTGCCAGGGGGCAATGGCTACACCTTC.

CDR3 in DNA: TGTGCCAGCAGTCCCGGACTAGCGGGATACGAGCAGTACTTC. It yields the protein CASSPGLAGYEQYF. The chain uses TRBV28 and TRBJ2-7, with 12 bases aligning to TRBD2. The germline V gene has CDR1 MDHEN and CDR2 SYDVKM. The CDR3 is 14 residues long. With V trimmed by 5 bases and J by 4 bases, 3 bases remained unmatched.

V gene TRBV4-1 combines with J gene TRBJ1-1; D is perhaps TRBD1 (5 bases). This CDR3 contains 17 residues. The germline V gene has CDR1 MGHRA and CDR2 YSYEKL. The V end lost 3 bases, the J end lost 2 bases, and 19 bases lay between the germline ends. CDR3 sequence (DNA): TGCGCCAGCAGCCAGGAGGGGAGGCGGGGGAGTAACACTGAAGCTTTCTTT. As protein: CASSQEGRRGSNTEAFF.

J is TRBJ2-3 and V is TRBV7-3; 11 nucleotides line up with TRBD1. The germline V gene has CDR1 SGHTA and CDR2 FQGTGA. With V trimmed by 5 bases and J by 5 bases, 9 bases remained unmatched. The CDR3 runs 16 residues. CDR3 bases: TGTGCCAGCAGCCTAGCCGGGACAGGGGGAGTAGATACGCAGTATTTT. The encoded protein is CASSLAGTGGVDTQYF.

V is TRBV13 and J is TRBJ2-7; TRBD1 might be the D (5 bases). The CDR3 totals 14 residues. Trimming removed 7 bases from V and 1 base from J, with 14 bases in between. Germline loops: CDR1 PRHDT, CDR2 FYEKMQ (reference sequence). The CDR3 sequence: CASKVGTGSYEQYF. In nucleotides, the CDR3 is TGTGCCAGCAAGGTTGGTACAGGATCCTACGAGCAGTACTTC.

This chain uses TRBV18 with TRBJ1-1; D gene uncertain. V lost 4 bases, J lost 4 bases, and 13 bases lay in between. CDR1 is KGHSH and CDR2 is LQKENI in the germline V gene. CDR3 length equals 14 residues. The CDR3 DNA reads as TGTGCCAGCTCACGCGGTGGAGTGCGCACTGAAGCTTTCTTT. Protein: CASSRGGVRTEAFF.

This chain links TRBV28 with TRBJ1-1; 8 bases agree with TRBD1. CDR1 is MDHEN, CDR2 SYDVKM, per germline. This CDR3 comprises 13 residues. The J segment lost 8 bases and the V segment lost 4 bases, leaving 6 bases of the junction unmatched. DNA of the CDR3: TGTGCCAGCAGTTCACAGGGGGAAGAGGAAGCTTTCTTT. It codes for CASSSQGEEEAFF.

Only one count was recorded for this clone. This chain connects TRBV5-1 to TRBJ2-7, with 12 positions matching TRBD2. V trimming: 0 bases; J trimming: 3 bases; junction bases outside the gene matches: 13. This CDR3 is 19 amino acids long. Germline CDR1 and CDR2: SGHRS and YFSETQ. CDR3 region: CASSLAKSSGRVEHYEQYF. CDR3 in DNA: TGCGCCAGCAGCTTGGCCAAATCTAGCGGGAGGGTCGAACACTACGAGCAGTACTTC.

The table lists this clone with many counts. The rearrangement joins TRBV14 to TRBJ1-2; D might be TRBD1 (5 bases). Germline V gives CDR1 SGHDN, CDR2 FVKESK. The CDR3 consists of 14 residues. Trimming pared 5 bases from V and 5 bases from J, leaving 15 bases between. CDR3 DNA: TGTGCCAGCAGCAGGGGTGACGGTAAATATGGCTACACCTTC. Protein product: CASSRGDGKYGYTF. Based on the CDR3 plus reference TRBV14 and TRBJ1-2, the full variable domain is EAGVTQFPSHSVIEKGQTVTLRCDPISGHDNLYWYRRVMGKEIKFLLHFVKESKQDESGMPNNRFLAERTGGTYSTLKVQPAELEDSGVYFCASSRGDGKYGYTFGSGTRLTVV.

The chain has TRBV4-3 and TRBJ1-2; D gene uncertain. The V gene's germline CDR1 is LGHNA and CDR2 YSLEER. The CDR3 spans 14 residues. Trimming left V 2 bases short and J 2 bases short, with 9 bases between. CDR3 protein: CASSQRGGNYGYTF. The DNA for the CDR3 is TGCGCCAGCAGCCAAAGAGGAGGGAACTATGGCTACACCTTC.

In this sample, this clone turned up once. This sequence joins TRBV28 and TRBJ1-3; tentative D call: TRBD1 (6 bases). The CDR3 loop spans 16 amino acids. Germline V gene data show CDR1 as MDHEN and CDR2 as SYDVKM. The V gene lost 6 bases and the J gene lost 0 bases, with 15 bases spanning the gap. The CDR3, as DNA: TGTGCCAGCAGGTACAGTGGACAGATCTCTGGAAACACCATATATTTT. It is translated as CASRYSGQISGNTIYF.

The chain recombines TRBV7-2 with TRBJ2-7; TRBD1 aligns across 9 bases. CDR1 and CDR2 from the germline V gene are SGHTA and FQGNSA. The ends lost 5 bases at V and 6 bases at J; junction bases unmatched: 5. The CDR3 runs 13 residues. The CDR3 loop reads CASSRLQGAEQYF. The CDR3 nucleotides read TGTGCCAGCAGCCGATTACAGGGGGCCGAGCAGTACTTC. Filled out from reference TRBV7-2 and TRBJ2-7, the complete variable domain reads GAGVSQSPSNKVTEKGKDVELRCDPISGHTALYWYRQSLGQGLEFLIYFQGNSAPDKSGLPSDRFSAERTGGSVSTLTIQRTQQEDSAVYLCASSRLQGAEQYFGPGTRLTVT.

The CDR3: CASSPGQGNTEAFF. DNA of the CDR3: TGTGCCAGCAGTCCCGGACAGGGGAACACTGAAGCTTTCTTT. The J gene is TRBJ1-1, the V gene TRBV28; 8 nucleotides line up with TRBD1. This CDR3 is 14 amino acids long. CDR1 is MDHEN and CDR2 is SYDVKM in the germline V gene. The V gene end was trimmed by 5 bases and the J gene end by 1 base; junction bases not matched to a gene: 3. The whole variable domain, filled in from reference TRBV28 and TRBJ1-1, reads DVKVTQSSRYLVKRTGEKVFLECVQDMDHENMFWYRQDPGLGLRLIYFSYDVKMKEKGDIPEGYSVSREKKERFSLILESASTNQTSMYLCASSPGQGNTEAFFGQGTRLTVV.

CDR3 coding DNA: TGTGCCAGCAGCCGGGGGGCTGGGACTGGGAACTATGGCTACACCTTC. Amino acid sequence: CASSRGAGTGNYGYTF. V gene TRBV28 combines with J gene TRBJ1-2, with D maybe TRBD1 (6 bases). Germline values: CDR1 MDHEN, CDR2 SYDVKM. The CDR3 consists of 16 residues. V was cut by 6 bases and J by 2 bases, with 19 bases left in between.

The CDR3 sequence: CASSPRQEYNEQFF. In DNA, the CDR3 is TGTGCCAGCTCACCGCGACAGGAATACAATGAGCAGTTCTTC. The J gene is TRBJ2-1, the V gene TRBV18, with D possibly TRBD1 on 6 matching bases. CDR3 length: 14 residues. The V gene lost 3 bases and the J gene lost 4 bases, with 10 bases spanning the gap. Germline-derived CDR1 and CDR2 are KGHSH and LQKENI.

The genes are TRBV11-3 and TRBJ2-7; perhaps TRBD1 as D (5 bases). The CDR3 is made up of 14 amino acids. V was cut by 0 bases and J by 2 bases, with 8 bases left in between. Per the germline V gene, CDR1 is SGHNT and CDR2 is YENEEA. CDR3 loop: CASSLDPGPYEQYF. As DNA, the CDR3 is TGTGCCAGCAGCTTAGATCCAGGGCCCTACGAGCAGTACTTC.

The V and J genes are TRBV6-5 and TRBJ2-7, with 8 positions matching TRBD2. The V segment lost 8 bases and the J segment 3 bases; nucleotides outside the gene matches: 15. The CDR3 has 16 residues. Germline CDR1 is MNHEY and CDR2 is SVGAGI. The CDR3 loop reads CASRSGASGLYYEQYF. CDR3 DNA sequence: TGTGCCAGCCGTTCCGGGGCTAGCGGGCTATACTACGAGCAGTACTTC.

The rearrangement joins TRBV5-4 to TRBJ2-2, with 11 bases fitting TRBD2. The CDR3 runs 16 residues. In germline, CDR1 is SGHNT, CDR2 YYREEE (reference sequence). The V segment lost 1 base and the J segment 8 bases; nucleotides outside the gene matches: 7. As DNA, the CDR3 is TGTGCCAGCAGCTTGAGCACTAGCGGGAGTTGGGGGGAGCTGTTTTTT. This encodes CASSLSTSGSWGELFF. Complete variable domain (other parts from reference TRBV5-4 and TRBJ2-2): ETGVTQSPTHLIKTRGQQVTLRCSSQSGHNTVSWYQQALGQGPQFIFQYYREEENGRGNFPPRFSGLQFPNYSSELNVNALELDDSALYLCASSLSTSGSWGELFFGEGSRLTVL.

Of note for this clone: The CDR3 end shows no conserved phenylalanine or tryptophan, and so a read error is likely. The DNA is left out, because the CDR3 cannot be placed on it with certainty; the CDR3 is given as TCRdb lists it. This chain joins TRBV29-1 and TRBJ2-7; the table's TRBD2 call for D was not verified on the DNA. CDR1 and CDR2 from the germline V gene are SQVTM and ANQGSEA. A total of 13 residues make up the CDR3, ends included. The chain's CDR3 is CSVEEDLGLPQTI.

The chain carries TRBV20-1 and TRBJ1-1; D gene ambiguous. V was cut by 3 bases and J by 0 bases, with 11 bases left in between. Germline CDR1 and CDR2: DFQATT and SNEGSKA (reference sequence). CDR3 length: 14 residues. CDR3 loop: CSASFGTMNTEAFF. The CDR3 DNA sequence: TGCAGTGCTAGTTTCGGTACTATGAACACTGAAGCTTTCTTT.

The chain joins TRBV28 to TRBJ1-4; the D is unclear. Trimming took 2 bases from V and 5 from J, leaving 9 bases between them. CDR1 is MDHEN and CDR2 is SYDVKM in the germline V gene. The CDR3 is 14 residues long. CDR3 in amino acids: CASSLGRYNEKLFF. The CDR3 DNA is TGTGCCAGCAGTTTAGGCAGATACAATGAAAAACTGTTTTTT.

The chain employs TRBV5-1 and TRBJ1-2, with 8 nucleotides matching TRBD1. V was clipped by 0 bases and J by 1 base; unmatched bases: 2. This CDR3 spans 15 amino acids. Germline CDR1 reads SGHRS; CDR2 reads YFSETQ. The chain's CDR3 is CASSLGGQGNYGYTF. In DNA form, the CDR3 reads TGCGCCAGCAGCTTGGGCGGACAGGGTAACTATGGCTACACCTTC.

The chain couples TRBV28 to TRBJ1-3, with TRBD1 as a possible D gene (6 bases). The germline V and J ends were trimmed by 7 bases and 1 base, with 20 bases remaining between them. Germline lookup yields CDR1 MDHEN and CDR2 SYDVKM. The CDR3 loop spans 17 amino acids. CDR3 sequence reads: CASIPGHAPVSGNTIYF. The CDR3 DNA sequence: TGTGCCAGCATTCCGGGACATGCCCCCGTTTCTGGAAACACCATATATTTT.